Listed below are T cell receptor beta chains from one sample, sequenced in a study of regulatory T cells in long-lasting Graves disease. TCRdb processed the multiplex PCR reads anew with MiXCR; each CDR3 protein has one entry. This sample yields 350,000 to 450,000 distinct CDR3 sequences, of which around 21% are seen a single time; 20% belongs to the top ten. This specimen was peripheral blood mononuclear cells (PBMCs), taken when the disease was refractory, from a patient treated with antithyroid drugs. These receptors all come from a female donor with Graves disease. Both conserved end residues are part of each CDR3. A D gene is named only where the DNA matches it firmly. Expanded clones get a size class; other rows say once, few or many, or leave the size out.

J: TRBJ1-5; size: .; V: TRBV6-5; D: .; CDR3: CASSYGRLSNQPQHF; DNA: TGTGCCAGCAGTTACGGCAGGCTGAGCAATCAGCCCCAGCATTTT
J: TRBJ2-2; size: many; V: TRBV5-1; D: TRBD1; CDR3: CASGTGQNTGELFF; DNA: TGCGCCAGCGGGACAGGGCAGAACACCGGGGAGCTGTTTTTT
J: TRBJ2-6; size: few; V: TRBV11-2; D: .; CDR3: CASSLMPGELSGANVLTF; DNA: TGTGCCAGCAGCTTAATGCCCGGAGAACTCTCTGGGGCCAACGTCCTGACTTTC
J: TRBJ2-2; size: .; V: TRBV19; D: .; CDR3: CASSIMGSNTGELFF; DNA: TGTGCCAGTAGTATCATGGGCTCGAACACCGGGGAGCTGTTTTTT
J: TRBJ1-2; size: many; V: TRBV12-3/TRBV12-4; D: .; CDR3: CASSLGGGYYGYTF; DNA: TGTGCCAGCAGCTTGGGGGGGGGTTACTATGGCTACACCTTC
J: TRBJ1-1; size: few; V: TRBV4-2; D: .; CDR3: CASSQEVAHTEAFF; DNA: TGTGCCAGCAGCCAAGAGGTTGCCCACACTGAAGCTTTCTTT
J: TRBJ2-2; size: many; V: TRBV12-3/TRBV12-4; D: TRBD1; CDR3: CASSSGTVDTGELFF; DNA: TGTGCCAGCAGTTCCGGGACAGTAGACACCGGGGAGCTGTTTTTT
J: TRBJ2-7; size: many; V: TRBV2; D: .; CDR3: CASREASALYEQYF; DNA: TGTGCCAGCAGGGAGGCCTCGGCCTTATACGAGCAGTACTTC
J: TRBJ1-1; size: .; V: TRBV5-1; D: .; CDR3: CASSLWLDTEAFF; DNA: TGCGCCAGCAGCTTGTGGTTGGACACTGAAGCTTTCTTT
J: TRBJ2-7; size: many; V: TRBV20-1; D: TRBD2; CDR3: CSAQAASGSYEQYF; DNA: TGCAGTGCCCAGGCGGCCAGCGGGAGCTACGAGCAGTACTTC
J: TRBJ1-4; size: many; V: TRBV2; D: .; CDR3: CASSPFEKLFF; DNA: TGTGCCAGCAGTCCGTTTGAAAAACTGTTTTTT
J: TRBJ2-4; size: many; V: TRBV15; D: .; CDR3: CATSRDTDRGRKNIQYF; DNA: TGTGCCACCAGCAGAGATACCGACCGGGGGAGAAAAAACATTCAGTACTTC
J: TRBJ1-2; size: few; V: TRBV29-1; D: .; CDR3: CSVVDSVMYTF; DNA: TGCAGCGTTGTGGACAGTGTTATGTACACCTTC
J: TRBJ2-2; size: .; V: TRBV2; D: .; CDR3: CASSLQGMKNTGELFF; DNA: TGTGCCAGCAGTCTCCAGGGGATGAAGAACACCGGGGAGCTGTTTTTT
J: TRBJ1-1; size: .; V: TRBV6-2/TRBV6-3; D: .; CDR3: CASSYRGSAFF; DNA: TGTGCCAGCAGTTACAGGGGGTCTGCTTTCTTT
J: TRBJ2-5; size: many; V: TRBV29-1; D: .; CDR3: CSAVRSETQYF; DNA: TGCAGCGCGGTCAGGTCGGAGACCCAGTACTTC
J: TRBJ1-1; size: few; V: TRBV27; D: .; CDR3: CASKARGLGNTEAFF; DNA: TGTGCCAGCAAAGCGAGGGGTTTGGGGAACACTGAAGCTTTCTTT
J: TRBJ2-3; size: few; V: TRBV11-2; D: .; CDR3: CASSQSTRPADTQYF; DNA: TGTGCCAGCAGCCAGTCCACGAGACCGGCAGATACGCAGTATTTT
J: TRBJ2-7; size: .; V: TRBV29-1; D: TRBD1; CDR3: CSVHRGQNEQYF; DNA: TGCAGCGTCCACAGGGGGCAGAACGAGCAGTACTTC
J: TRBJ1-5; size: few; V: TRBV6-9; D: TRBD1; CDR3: CASSYPSGQRNQPQHF; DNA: TGTGCCAGCAGTTACCCATCGGGACAGAGAAATCAGCCCCAGCATTTT
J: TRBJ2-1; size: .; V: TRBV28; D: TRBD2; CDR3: CASSSGGSQFF; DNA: TGTGCCAGCAGTTCCGGGGGGTCGCAGTTCTTC
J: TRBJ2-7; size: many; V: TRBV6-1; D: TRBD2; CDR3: CASSRPGLAGSYEQYF; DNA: TGTGCCAGCAGTCGACCGGGACTAGCGGGCTCCTACGAGCAGTACTTC
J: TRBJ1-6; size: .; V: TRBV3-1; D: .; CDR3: CASSQDQDSPLHF; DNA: TGTGCCAGCAGCCAAGACCAGGATTCACCCCTCCACTTT
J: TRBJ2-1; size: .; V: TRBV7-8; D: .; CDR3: CASSLPETYNEQFF; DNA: TGTGCCAGCAGCTTACCGGAGACCTACAATGAGCAGTTCTTC
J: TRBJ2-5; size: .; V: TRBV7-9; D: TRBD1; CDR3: CASSLATGGKFF; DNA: TGTGCCAGCAGCTTAGCGACAGGGGGCAAGTTCTTC
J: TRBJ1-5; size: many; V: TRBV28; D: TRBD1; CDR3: CAASRQGPNQPQHF; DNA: TGTGCCGCATCAAGACAGGGACCCAATCAGCCCCAGCATTTT
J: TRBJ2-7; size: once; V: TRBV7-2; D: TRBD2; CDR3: CASSLGGTSVFSYEQYF; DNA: TGTGCCAGCAGCTTAGGGGGGACTAGCGTCTTCTCCTACGAGCAGTACTTC
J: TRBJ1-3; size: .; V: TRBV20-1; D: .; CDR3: CSAIGEGDTIYF; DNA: TGCAGTGCAATTGGGGAGGGGGACACCATATATTTT
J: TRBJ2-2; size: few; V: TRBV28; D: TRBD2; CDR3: CASSERGYAGELFF; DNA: TGTGCCAGCAGTGAGCGGGGCTACGCCGGGGAGCTGTTTTTT
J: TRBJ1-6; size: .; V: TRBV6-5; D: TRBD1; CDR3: CASSYAGRQGNSPLHF; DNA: TGTGCCAGCAGTTACGCGGGGCGACAGGGCAATTCACCCCTCCACTTT
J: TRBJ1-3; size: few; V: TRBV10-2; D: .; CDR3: CASSGTIGTGNTIYF; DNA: TGCGCCAGCAGTGGTACGATAGGGACTGGAAACACCATATATTTT
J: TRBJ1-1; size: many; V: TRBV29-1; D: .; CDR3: CSVASRGLNTEAFF; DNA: TGCAGCGTCGCCTCGAGGGGATTGAACACTGAAGCTTTCTTT
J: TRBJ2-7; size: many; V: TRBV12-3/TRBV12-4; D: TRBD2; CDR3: CASSAISSGRAREQYF; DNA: TGTGCCAGCAGTGCCATATCTAGCGGGAGGGCCCGTGAGCAGTACTTC